This T cell receptor beta chain is drawn from a study of glioma-infiltrating T cells. Notes on the study in general: Gliomas, especially low-grade, showed above-expected tissue-blood divergence; non-neoplastic patients showed below. Very few CDR3 sequences were shared between tissue and blood.

The germline V and J ends were trimmed by 1 base and 0 bases, with 13 bases remaining between them. The CDR3 runs 15 residues. Per germline, CDR1 DFQATT and CDR2 SNEGSKA (reference sequence). Using RNA template, CDR3s of TCR alpha and beta were amplified with iRepertoire arm-PCR. For one-step reverse transcription and amplification, about 90-450 ng of tissue mRNA or PBMC total RNA was used. TCRdb reanalysed the multiplex PCR reads using MiXCR and keeps one entry per CDR3 protein. Seen here are some 150,000 distinct CDR3 sequences, about 39% observed once, and the top ten hold around 18%. In the case of this clonotype: Antigen: not known.

This rearrangement joins TRBV20-1 to TRBJ2-7; a possible D gene is TRBD1 (6 bases). This receptor was identified in a human donor with low-grade glioma or glioblastoma, undergoing nonglioma brain surgery, or in good health (not recorded which). The material sequenced was glioma tissue, nonneoplastic brain tissue, or PBMCs (not recorded which). The CDR3 DNA reads as TGCAGTGCTAGAGTTTCCGGGACATCCTCCTACGAGCAGTACTTC. It codes for CSARVSGTSSYEQYF.